This T cell receptor (beta chain) originates from a study of CD8 T cells in Susac syndrome. The CDR3 spans 15 residues. From germline, CDR1 is SGDLS and CDR2 YYNGEE. With V trimmed by 4 bases and J by 5 bases, 11 bases remained unmatched. After extraction with the RNeasy kit, about 0.45 to 1 ug of the RNA was reverse transcribed using random hexamers. TCRdb redid the calling of the immunoSEQ multiplex PCR reads with MiXCR, one entry per CDR3 protein. The repertoire holds some 110,000 distinct CDR3 sequences, with 85% to 95% as singletons. The chain employs TRBV9 and TRBJ1-2, with 7 positions matching TRBD1. The sample comprised CD4+ T cells from PBMCs. The sequence derives from a human donor with multiple sclerosis. CDR3 nucleotides: TGTGCCAGCAGCACTCGGACAGGTGAAGGGTATGGCTACACCTTC. It codes for CASSTRTGEGYGYTF.